Here is one TCR beta chain with its context. The repertoire was sequenced with immunoSEQ multiplex PCR; TCRdb's copy has only in-frame clones and lacks some. The data show about 51,000 clones, around four fifths seen once. J lost 2 bases, V lost 7 bases, and 8 bases had no gene match. The germline gives CDR1 LGHNT, CDR2 FRNRAP. The CDR3 contains 14 residues. This sample stems from a study of early stage breast cancer tumors. The rearrangement uses TRBV12-5 and TRBJ2-7; 7 bases are a match to TRBD2. Input material: blood. The receptor was isolated from a person aged 35-55 years with breast cancer. The CDR3 is CASAPPGRAYEQYF. The CDR3 nucleotides are TGTGCTAGTGCCCCCCCAGGGAGGGCCTACGAGCAGTACTTC.